This T cell receptor (beta chain) was captured in a study of T cell responses to AZD1222 COVID-19 vaccine. The assay was immunoSEQ multiplex PCR, and TCRdb's table has in-frame clones only and misses some. The data contain roughly 190,000 clones, approximately 91% of them seen just once; the ten biggest clones take up 3% to 3.5%. The CDR3 runs 15 residues. With V trimmed by 4 bases and J by 7 bases, 9 bases remained unmatched. Germline lookup yields CDR1 LGHDT and CDR2 YNNKEL (reference sequence). This sample comprised peripheral blood, obtained 28 days after the second AZD1222 dose. The chain carries TRBV3-1 (or the pseudogene TRBV3-2) and TRBJ2-7; 11 bases are shared with TRBD2. The source is an adult who received the AZD1222 COVID-19 vaccine. CDR3 in amino acids: CASSLGLAARGEQYF. CDR3 nucleotides: TGTGCCAGCAGCCTGGGACTAGCGGCCAGGGGAGAGCAGTACTTC.